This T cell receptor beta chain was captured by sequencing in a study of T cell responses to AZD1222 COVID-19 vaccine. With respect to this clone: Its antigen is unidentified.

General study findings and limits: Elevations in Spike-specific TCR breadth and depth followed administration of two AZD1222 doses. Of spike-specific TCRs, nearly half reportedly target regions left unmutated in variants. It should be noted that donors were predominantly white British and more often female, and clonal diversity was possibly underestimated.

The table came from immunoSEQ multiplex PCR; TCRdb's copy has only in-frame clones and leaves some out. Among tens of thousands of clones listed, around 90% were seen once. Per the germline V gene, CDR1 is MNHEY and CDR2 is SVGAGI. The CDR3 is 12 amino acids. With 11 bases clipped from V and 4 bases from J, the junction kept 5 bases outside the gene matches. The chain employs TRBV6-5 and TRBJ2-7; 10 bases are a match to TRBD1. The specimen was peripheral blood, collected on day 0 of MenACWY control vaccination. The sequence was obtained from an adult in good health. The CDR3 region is CAAGTGVYEQYF. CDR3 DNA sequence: TGTGCCGCCGGGACAGGGGTGTACGAGCAGTACTTC.